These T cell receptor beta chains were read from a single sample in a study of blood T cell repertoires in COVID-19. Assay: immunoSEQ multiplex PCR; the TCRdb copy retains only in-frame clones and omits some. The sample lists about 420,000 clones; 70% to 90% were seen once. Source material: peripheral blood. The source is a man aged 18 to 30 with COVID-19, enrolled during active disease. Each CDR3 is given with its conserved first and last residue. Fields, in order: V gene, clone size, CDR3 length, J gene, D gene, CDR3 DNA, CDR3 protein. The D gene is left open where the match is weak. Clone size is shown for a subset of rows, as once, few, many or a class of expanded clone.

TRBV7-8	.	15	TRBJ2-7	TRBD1	TGTGCCAGCAGCTTAGGCAGGGGGATGGACTACGAGCAGTACTTC	CASSLGRGMDYEQYF
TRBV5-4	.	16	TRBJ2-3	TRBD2	TGTGCCAGCAGCAGTCGATCTAGCGGGAGTGGGTATACGCAGTATTTT	CASSSRSSGSGYTQYF
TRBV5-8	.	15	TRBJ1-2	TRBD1	TGTGCCAGCAGCAGGGCGCAGGGGGCGAGCTATGGCTACACCTTC	CASSRAQGASYGYTF
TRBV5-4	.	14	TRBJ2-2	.	TGTGCCAGCAGCGTAGAATGGAACACCGGGGAGCTGTTTTTT	CASSVEWNTGELFF
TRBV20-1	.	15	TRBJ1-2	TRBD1	TGCAGTGCTAGTGGGGGACAGGCCGGAAACTATGGCTACACCTTC	CSASGGQAGNYGYTF
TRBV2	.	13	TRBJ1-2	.	TGTGCCAGCACGAGGGTAGAAAACTATGGCTACACCTTC	CASTRVENYGYTF
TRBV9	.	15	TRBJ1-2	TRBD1	TGTGCCAGCAGCGGCCTACCCTCAGGGGGGTATGGCTACACCTTC	CASSGLPSGGYGYTF
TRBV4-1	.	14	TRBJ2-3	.	TGCGCCAGCAGCCAAGAACGAGGGGGAGATACGCAGTATTTT	CASSQERGGDTQYF
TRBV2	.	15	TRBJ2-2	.	TGTGCCAGCAGTGAAGCCCCGACAGCGGGCGGGGAGCTGTTTTTT	CASSEAPTAGGELFF
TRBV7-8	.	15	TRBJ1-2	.	TGTGCCAGCAGCTTAGACAGGACACCAAACTATGGCTACACCTTC	CASSLDRTPNYGYTF
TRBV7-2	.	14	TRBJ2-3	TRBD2	TGTGCCAGCAGCTTAGCGGGAGGGGCAGATACGCAGTATTTT	CASSLAGGADTQYF
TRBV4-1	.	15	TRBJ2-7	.	TGCGCCAGCAGCCAAGGGGTAGCGAATGACTACGAGCAGTACTTC	CASSQGVANDYEQYF
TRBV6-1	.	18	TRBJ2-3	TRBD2	TGTGCCAGCAGTGGACGACTAGCGGGGGGGTCGGGCACAGATACGCAGTATTTT	CASSGRLAGGSGTDTQYF
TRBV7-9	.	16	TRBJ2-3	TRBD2	TGTGCCAGCAGCTTCGGACTAGCGGGGGGCGCAGATACGCAGTATTTT	CASSFGLAGGADTQYF
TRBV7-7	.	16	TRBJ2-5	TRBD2	TGTGCTAGCAGCTTAGGGGATATGGGGGGGCAAGAGACCCAGTACTTC	CASSLGDMGGQETQYF
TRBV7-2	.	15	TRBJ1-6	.	TGTGCCAGCAGCTGGAGGGGGGGTGAAGGATCACCCCTCCACTTT	CASSWRGGEGSPLHF
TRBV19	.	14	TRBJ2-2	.	TGTGCCAGTAGTACCCGAAGGAGCACCGGGGAGCTGTTTTTT	CASSTRRSTGELFF
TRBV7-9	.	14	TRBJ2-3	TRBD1	TGTGCCAGCAGCTGGACAGGGATTACAGATACGCAGTATTTT	CASSWTGITDTQYF
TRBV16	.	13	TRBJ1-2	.	TGTGCCAGCAGCCAATACGAAAGGGGAGGCTACACCTTC	CASSQYERGGYTF
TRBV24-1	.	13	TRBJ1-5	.	TGTGCCACCAGTAGGGGGTGGAATCAGCCCCAGCATTTT	CATSRGWNQPQHF
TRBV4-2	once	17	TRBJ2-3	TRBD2	TGTGCCAGCAGCTCCCCCACTCTAGCGGAAAGCACAGATACGCAGTATTTT	CASSSPTLAESTDTQYF
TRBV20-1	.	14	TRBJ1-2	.	TGCAGTGCTAGTGAGAATGCGGGAGGGTATGGCTACACCTTC	CSASENAGGYGYTF